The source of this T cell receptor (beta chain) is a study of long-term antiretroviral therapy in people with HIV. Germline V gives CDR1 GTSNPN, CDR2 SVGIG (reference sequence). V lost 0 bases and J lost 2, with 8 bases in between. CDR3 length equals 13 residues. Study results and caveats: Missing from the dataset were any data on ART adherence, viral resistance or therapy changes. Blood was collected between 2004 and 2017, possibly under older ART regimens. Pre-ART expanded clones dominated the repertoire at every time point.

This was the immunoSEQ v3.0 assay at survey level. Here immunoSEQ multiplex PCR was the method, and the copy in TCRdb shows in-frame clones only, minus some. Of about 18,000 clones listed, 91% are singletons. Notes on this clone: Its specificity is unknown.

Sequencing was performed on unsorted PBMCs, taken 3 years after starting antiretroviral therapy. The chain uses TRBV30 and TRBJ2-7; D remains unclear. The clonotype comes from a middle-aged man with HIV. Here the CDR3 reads CAWSVHLTYEQYF. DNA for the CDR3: TGTGCCTGGAGTGTACACTTGACCTACGAGCAGTACTTC.